This T cell receptor (beta chain) appears in the sequencing data of a study of identical twins. cDNA molecules carried unique molecular identifiers, and template switching added a universal primer site. TCRdb reprocessed the 5' RACE reads with MiXCR, giving one entry per CDR3 protein. This table holds 450,000 or so distinct CDR3 sequences, 13% to 15% found once. About this clonotype itself: Its antigen is unidentified.

Findings of the study overall: It was out-of-frame TCR alpha sharing in monozygotic twins that models underestimated. Alpha sequences that were out-of-frame and twin-shared showed an excess of low generation probability.

A further study also used this sample, focusing on yellow fever vaccine responses in identical twins. That report notes: Reportedly, the response of twins' T cells to the vaccine seemed partly convergent, partly personalized.

This TCR derives from a woman younger than 30 in good health. Sequenced: CD4+ T cells sorted from blood.

CDR3 region: CASSLAVGPSEQFF. Written as DNA, the CDR3 is TGTGCCAGCTCGCTGGCGGTGGGCCCTAGTGAGCAGTTCTTC. V gene TRBV18 combines with J gene TRBJ2-1; the D is unclear. The CDR3 sequence is 14 residues long. In germline, CDR1 is KGHSH, CDR2 LQKENI. V lost 6 bases, J lost 9 bases, and 18 bases lay in between.